This is a list of T cell receptor beta chains from one sample in a study of T cells in tuberculosis. Only in-frame clones appear in the TCRdb table, and some are missing; sequencing was by immunoSEQ multiplex PCR. The top ten clones hold roughly 14% of a sample with about 20,000 clones, over 75% of them seen once. Sequenced: PBMCs. The receptors were gathered from a donor aged 5 to 30 with latent tuberculosis or without tuberculosis infection. Both conserved end residues are part of each CDR3. A D gene is named only where the DNA matches it firmly. The size entry is marked missing in some rows and otherwise reads once, few, many or a size class.

size	D	J	V	CDR3	DNA
NA	TRBD1	TRBJ2-7	TRBV7-2	CASSQDRATAYEQYF	TGTGCCAGCAGCCAGGACAGGGCAACAGCCTACGAGCAGTACTTC
NA	TRBD1	TRBJ2-7	TRBV7-2	CASSLRTGGTYEQYF	TGTGCCAGCAGCTTGAGGACAGGGGGCACCTACGAGCAGTACTTC
NA	TRBD1	TRBJ2-3	TRBV15	CATSRSRGQHTQYF	TGTGCCACCAGCAGGAGCAGGGGGCAACATACGCAGTATTTT
NA	TRBD2	TRBJ2-3	TRBV11-2	CASSLALAGGDTQYF	TGTGCCAGCAGCTTAGCGCTAGCGGGGGGCGATACGCAGTATTTT
NA	TRBD1	TRBJ1-1	TRBV27	CASSLEAGGRTEAFF	TGTGCCAGCAGTTTAGAGGCAGGGGGGAGGACTGAAGCTTTCTTT
NA	NA	TRBJ1-3	TRBV4-1	CASSQPDTTSGNTIYF	TGCGCCAGCAGCCAACCCGACACGACCTCTGGAAACACCATATATTTT
NA	TRBD1	TRBJ2-1	TRBV4-1	CASSQEDRESEQFF	TGCGCCAGCAGCCAAGAAGACAGGGAGAGTGAGCAGTTCTTC
once	NA	TRBJ1-2	TRBV5-4	CASSSRPGTYGYTF	TGTGCCAGCAGCTCTCGACCGGGGACTTATGGCTACACCTTC
NA	NA	TRBJ1-4	TRBV6-6	CASSRVLVATNEKLFF	TGTGCCAGCAGTCGGGTTTTGGTGGCGACTAATGAAAAACTGTTTTTT
NA	NA	TRBJ2-5	TRBV5-6	CASSLAPSQETQYF	TGTGCCAGCAGCTTGGCCCCCAGTCAAGAGACCCAGTACTTC
NA	TRBD2	TRBJ2-7	TRBV4-1	CASSVGTSGPPYEQYF	TGCGCCAGCAGCGTCGGAACTAGCGGCCCTCCCTACGAGCAGTACTTC
NA	NA	TRBJ2-1	TRBV25-1	CASSVQGAETYNEQFF	TGTGCCAGCAGTGTGCAAGGGGCCGAAACCTACAATGAGCAGTTCTTC
NA	NA	TRBJ2-5	TRBV7-8	CASSLGQMGETQYF	TGTGCCAGCAGCTTAGGACAGATGGGAGAGACCCAGTACTTC
once	NA	TRBJ2-1	TRBV21-1	CASSNPLGGGGDEQFF	TGTGCCAGCAGCAACCCCCTAGGGGGCGGGGGGGATGAGCAGTTCTTC
NA	NA	TRBJ1-2	TRBV7-3	CASSISGGPANYGYTF	TGTGCCAGCAGCATCTCGGGGGGGCCAGCTAACTATGGCTACACCTTC
NA	NA	TRBJ1-2	TRBV11-2	CASSLINAGGWGYTF	TGTGCCAGCAGCTTAATAAACGCGGGGGGCTGGGGCTACACCTTC
NA	NA	TRBJ2-1	TRBV27	CASSRSRGAKHFF	TGTGCCAGCAGCCGTAGCCGGGGGGCCAAGCATTTCTTC
NA	NA	TRBJ1-6	TRBV21-1	CASPSKRENFNSPLHF	TGTGCCAGCCCCTCAAAGAGGGAGAATTTTAATTCACCCCTCCACTTT